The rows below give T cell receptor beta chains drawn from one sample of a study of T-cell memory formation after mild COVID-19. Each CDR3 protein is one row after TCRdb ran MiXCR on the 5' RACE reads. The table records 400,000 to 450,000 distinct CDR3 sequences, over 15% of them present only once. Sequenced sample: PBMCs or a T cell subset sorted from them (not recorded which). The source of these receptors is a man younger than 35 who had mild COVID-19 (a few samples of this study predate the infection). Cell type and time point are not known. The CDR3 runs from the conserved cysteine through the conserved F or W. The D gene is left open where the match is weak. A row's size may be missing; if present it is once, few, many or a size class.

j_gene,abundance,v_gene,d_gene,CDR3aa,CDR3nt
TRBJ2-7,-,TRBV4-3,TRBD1,CASSQGYRGYFGEQYF,TGCGCCAGCAGCCAAGGGTACAGGGGTTACTTTGGCGAGCAGTACTTC
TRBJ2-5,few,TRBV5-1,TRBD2,CASSLEWGGQETQYF,TGCGCCAGCAGCTTGGAGTGGGGGGGCCAAGAGACCCAGTACTTC
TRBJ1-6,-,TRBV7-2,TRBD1,CASSTDREESWPLHF,TGTGCCAGCAGTACGGACAGGGAAGAATCGTGGCCCCTCCACTTT
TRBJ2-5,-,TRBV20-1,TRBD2,CSARDSQRGGTQYF,TGCAGTGCTAGAGATAGCCAGCGGGGCGGGACCCAGTACTTC
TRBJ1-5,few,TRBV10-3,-,CAISESTSNQPQHF,TGTGCCATCAGTGAGTCAACAAGCAATCAGCCCCAGCATTTT
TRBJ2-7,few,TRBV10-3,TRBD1,CAISDPGGQGYEQYF,TGTGCCATCAGTGATCCGGGGGGACAGGGATACGAGCAGTACTTC
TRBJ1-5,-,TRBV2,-,CASGVVGREEPQHF,TGTGCCAGCGGAGTCGTGGGCCGAGAGGAGCCCCAGCATTTT
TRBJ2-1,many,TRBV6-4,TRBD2,CASSEKAGGYNEQFF,TGTGCCAGCAGTGAAAAAGCGGGGGGGTACAATGAGCAGTTCTTC
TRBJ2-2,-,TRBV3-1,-,CASSQDSVAGELFF,TGTGCCAGCAGCCAAGATTCGGTGGCCGGGGAGCTGTTTTTT
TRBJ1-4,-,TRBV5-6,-,CASRPSGTPARKLFF,TGTGCCAGCAGACCGTCCGGGACTCCCGCACGAAAACTGTTTTTT
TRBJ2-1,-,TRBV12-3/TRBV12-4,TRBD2,CASSRFLTGLAELNEQFF,TGTGCCAGCAGCCGATTCTTGACGGGACTAGCGGAACTGAATGAGCAGTTCTTC
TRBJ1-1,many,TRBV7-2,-,CASSFSMNTEAFF,TGTGCCAGCAGCTTTAGTATGAACACTGAAGCTTTCTTT
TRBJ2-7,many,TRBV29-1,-,CSVTETDYEQYF,TGCAGCGTCACTGAGACAGACTACGAGCAGTACTTC
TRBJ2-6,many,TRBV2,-,CASRRSSGANVLTF,TGTGCCAGCCGACGGAGCTCTGGGGCCAACGTCCTGACTTTC
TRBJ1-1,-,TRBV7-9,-,CASSLARDSAFF,TGTGCCAGCAGCTTAGCCCGGGACTCAGCTTTCTTT
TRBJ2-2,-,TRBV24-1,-,CATSDTGGNTGELFF,TGTGCCACCAGTGATACGGGGGGCAACACCGGGGAGCTGTTTTTT
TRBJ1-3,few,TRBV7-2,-,CASSLRGTIYF,TGTGCCAGCAGCTTAAGAGGCACCATATATTTT
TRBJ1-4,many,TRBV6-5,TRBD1,CASSRTGSDEKLFF,TGTGCCAGCAGTCGGACAGGGTCAGACGAAAAACTGTTTTTT
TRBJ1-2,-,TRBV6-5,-,CASVGGLGYTF,TGTGCCAGCGTGGGAGGGCTGGGCTACACCTTC
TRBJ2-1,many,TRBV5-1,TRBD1,CASSQGTGYNEQFF,TGCGCCAGCAGCCAAGGGACAGGGTACAATGAGCAGTTCTTC
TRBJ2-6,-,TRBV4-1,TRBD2,CASSHLWGGSSGANVLTF,TGCGCCAGCAGCCACCTCTGGGGGGGGAGCTCTGGGGCCAACGTCCTGACTTTC
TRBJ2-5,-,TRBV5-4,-,CASSLVPGNQETQYF,TGTGCCAGCAGCTTGGTCCCAGGGAACCAAGAGACCCAGTACTTC
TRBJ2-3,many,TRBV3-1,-,CASSQAGRSYTDTQYF,TGTGCCAGCAGCCAAGCTGGCCGAAGTTACACAGATACGCAGTATTTT
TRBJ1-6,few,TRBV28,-,CASESPQGLSYNSPLHF,TGTGCCAGCGAGTCTCCCCAGGGCCTCTCCTATAATTCACCCCTCCACTTT
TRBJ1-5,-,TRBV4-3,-,CASSQAGGRNQPQHF,TGCGCCAGCAGCCAGGCTGGGGGGCGAAATCAGCCCCAGCATTTT
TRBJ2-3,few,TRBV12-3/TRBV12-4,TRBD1,CASWTGGADTQYF,TGTGCCAGCTGGACAGGGGGCGCAGATACGCAGTATTTT
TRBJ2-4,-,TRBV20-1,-,CSARAGVSTAKNIQYF,TGCAGTGCTAGAGCAGGGGTGTCGACGGCCAAAAACATTCAGTACTTC
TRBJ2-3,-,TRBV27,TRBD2,CASSSLTSSSLWHTDTQYF,TGTGCCAGCAGTTCCCTGACTAGCTCGTCATTGTGGCACACAGATACGCAGTATTTT
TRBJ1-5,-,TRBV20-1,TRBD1,CSAPIVDRGQPQHF,TGCAGTGCCCCGATAGTGGACAGGGGACAGCCCCAGCATTTT
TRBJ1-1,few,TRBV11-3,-,CASSRTRLREDTEAFF,TGTGCCAGCAGCCGGACCCGGTTACGGGAAGACACTGAAGCTTTCTTT